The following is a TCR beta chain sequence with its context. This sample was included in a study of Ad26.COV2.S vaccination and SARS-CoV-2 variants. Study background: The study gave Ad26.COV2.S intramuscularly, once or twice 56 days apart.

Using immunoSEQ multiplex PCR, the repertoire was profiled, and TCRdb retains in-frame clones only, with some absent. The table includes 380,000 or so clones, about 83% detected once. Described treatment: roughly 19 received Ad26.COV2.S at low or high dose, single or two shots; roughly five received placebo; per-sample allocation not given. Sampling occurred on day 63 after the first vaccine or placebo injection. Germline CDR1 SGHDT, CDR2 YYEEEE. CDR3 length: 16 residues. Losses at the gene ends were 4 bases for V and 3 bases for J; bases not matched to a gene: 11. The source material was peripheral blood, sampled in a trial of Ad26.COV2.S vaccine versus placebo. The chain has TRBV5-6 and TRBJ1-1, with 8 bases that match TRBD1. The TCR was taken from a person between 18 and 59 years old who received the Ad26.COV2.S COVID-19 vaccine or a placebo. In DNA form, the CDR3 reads TGTGCCAGCAGCCCCGGACAGGGTTTTCTGGACACTGAAGCTTTCTTT. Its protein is CASSPGQGFLDTEAFF.